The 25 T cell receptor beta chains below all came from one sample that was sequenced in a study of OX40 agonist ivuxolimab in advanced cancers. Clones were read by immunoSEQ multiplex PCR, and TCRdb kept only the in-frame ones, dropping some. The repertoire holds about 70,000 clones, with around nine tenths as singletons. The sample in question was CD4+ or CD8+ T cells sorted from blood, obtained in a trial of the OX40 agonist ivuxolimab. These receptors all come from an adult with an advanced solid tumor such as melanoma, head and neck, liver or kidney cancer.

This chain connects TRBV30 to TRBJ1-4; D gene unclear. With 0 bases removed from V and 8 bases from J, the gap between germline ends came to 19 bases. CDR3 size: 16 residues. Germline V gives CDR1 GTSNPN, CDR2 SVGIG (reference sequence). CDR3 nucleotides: TGTGCCTGGAGTGTGGGTGCCTATTCCCCAGAGGAAAAACTGTTTTTT. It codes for CAWSVGAYSPEEKLFF.

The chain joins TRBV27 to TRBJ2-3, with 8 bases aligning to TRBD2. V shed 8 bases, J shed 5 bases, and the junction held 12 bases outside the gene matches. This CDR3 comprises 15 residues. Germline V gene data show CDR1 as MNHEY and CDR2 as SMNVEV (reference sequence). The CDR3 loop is CASGQLAEGVDTQYF. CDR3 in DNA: TGTGCCAGCGGTCAACTAGCGGAGGGGGTAGATACGCAGTATTTT.

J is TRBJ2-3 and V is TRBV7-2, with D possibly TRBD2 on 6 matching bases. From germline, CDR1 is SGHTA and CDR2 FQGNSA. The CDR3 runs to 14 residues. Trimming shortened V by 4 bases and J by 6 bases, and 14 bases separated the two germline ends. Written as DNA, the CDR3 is TGTGCCAGCAGCTCGGACTCGAGCGGGGATACGCAGTATTTT. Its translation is CASSSDSSGDTQYF.

CDR3: CATGGTSGTGELFF. The CDR3 DNA reads as TGTGCCACCGGGGGGACTAGCGGGACCGGGGAGCTGTTTTTT. V is TRBV28 and J is TRBJ2-2; 12 nucleotides align to TRBD2. Per the germline V gene, CDR1 is MDHEN and CDR2 is SYDVKM. This CDR3 spans 14 amino acids. V trimming: 10 bases; J trimming: 5 bases; junction bases outside the gene matches: 5. The full variable domain, in which reference TRBV28 and TRBJ2-2 provide the parts outside the CDR3, is DVKVTQSSRYLVKRTGEKVFLECVQDMDHENMFWYRQDPGLGLRLIYFSYDVKMKEKGDIPEGYSVSREKKERFSLILESASTNQTSMYLCATGGTSGTGELFFGEGSRLTVL.

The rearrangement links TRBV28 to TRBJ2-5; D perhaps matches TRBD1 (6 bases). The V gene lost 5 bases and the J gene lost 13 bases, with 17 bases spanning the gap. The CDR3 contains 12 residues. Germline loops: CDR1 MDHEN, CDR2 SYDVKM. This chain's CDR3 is CASSPGRGRTYF. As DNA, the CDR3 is TGTGCCAGCAGTCCGGGCAGGGGACGGACGTACTTC. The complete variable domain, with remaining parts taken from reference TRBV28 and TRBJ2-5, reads DVKVTQSSRYLVKRTGEKVFLECVQDMDHENMFWYRQDPGLGLRLIYFSYDVKMKEKGDIPEGYSVSREKKERFSLILESASTNQTSMYLCASSPGRGRTYFGPGTRLLVL.

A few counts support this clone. CDR3 DNA: TGTGCCAGTAGTACCCCGGACCGTCTGCGTTCACCCCTCCACTTT. It is translated as CASSTPDRLRSPLHF. The chain is built from TRBV19 and TRBJ1-6; D is ambiguous. Trimming pared 4 bases from V and 9 bases from J, leaving 16 bases between. The CDR3 sequence is 15 residues long. CDR1 is LNHDA and CDR2 is SQIVND in the germline V gene (reference sequence). The complete variable domain, with remaining parts taken from reference TRBV19 and TRBJ1-6, reads DGGITQSPKYLFRKEGQNVTLSCEQNLNHDAMYWYRQDPGQGLRLIYYSQIVNDFQKGDIAEGYSVSREKKESFPLTVTSAQKNPTAFYLCASSTPDRLRSPLHFGNGTRLTVT.

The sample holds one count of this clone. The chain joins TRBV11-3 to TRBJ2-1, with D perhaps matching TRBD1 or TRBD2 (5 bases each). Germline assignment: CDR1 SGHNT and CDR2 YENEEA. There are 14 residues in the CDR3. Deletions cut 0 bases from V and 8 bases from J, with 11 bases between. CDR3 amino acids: CASSLDGRDDEQFF. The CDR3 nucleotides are TGTGCCAGCAGCTTAGATGGTAGGGACGATGAGCAGTTCTTC.

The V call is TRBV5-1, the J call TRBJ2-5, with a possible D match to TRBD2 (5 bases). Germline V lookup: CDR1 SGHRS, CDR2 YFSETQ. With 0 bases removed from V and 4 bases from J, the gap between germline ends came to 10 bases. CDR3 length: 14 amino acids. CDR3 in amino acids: CASSLGPGGETQYF. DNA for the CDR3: TGCGCCAGCAGCTTGGGTCCCGGAGGAGAGACCCAGTACTTC.

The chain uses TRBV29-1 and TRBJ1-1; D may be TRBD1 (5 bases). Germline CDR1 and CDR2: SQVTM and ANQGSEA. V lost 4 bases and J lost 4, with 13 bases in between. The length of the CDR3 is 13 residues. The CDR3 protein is CSVGQGIATEAFF. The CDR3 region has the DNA TGCAGCGTTGGGCAGGGAATTGCCACTGAAGCTTTCTTT.

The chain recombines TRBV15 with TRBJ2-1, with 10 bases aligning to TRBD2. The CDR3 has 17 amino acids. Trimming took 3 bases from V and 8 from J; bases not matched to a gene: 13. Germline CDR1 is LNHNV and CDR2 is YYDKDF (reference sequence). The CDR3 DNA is TGTGCCACCAGCAGGGGTCGGGTGAGCGGGGGGGACCATGAGCAGTTCTTC. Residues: CATSRGRVSGGDHEQFF. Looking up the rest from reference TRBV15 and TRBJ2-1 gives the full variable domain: DAMVIQNPRYQVTQFGKPVTLSCSQTLNHNVMYWYQQKSSQAPKLLFHYYDKDFNNEADTPDNFQSRRPNTSFCFLDIRSPGLGDTAMYLCATSRGRVSGGDHEQFFGPGTRLTVL.

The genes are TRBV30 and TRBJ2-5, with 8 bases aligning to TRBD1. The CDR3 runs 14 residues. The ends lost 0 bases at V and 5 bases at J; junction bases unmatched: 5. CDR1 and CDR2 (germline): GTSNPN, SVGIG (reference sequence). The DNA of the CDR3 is TGTGCCTGGAGTGTGCAGGGGGCGAGGGAGACCCAGTACTTC. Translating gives CAWSVQGARETQYF.

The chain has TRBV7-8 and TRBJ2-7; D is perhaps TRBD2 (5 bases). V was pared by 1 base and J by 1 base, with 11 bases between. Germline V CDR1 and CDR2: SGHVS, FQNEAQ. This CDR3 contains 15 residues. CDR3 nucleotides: TGTGCCAGCAGCTTAGTATTGGGGAGTTCCTACGAGCAGTACTTC. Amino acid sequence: CASSLVLGSSYEQYF.

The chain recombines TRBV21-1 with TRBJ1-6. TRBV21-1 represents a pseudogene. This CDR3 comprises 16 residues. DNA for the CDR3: TGTGCCAGCTCTGGTAGGGTCAGCTCCTATAATTCACCCCTCCACTTT. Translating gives CASSGRVSSYNSPLHF.

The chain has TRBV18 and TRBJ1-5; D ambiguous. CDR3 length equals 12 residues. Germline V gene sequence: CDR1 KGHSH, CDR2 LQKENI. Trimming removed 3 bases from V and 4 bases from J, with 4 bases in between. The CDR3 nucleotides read TGTGCCAGCTCACCGGAGAATCAGCCCCAGCATTTT. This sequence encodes CASSPENQPQHF.

CDR3 protein: CASSVKSGGQPQHF. The CDR3 DNA reads TGTGCCAGCAGCGTGAAGTCAGGGGGACAGCCCCAGCATTTT. V usage is TRBV9 and J usage is TRBJ1-5, with 7 nucleotides matching TRBD1. Germline V CDR1 and CDR2: SGDLS, YYNGEE. CDR3 length equals 14 residues. Trimming took 2 bases from V and 7 from J; bases not matched to a gene: 6.

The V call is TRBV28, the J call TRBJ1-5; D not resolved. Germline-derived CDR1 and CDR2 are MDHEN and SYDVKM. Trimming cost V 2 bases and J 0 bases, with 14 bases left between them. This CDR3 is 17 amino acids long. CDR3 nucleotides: TGTGCCAGCAGTTTAAATATAGCGGGTTATAGCAATCAGCCCCAGCATTTT. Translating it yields CASSLNIAGYSNQPQHF.

Here the CDR3 DNA reads TGCGCCAGCGGAATTCAGGGCGGGGGGGAGACCCAGTACTTC. This encodes CASGIQGGGETQYF. The chain uses TRBV5-1 and TRBJ2-5; TRBD2 agrees at 8 bases. CDR1 is SGHRS and CDR2 is YFSETQ in the germline V gene. The V gene end was trimmed by 7 bases and the J gene end by 5 bases; junction bases not matched to a gene: 10. The CDR3 is 14 amino acids.

Here the CDR3 DNA reads TGTGCCACCCGTCGACTAGCGGGACAAGAGACCCAGTACTTC. This gives the protein CATRRLAGQETQYF. The chain couples TRBV6-6 to TRBJ2-5; 11 bases are a match to TRBD2. Germline CDR1 MNHNY, CDR2 SVGAGI (reference sequence). The CDR3 is 14 amino acids. V lost 10 bases and J lost 2; bases outside the gene matches: 6.

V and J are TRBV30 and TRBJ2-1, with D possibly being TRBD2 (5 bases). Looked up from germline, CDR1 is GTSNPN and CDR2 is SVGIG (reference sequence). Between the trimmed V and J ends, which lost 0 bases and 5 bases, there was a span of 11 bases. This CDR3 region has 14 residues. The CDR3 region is CAWSVAGVDNEQFF. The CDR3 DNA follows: TGTGCCTGGAGTGTAGCCGGGGTCGACAATGAGCAGTTCTTC.

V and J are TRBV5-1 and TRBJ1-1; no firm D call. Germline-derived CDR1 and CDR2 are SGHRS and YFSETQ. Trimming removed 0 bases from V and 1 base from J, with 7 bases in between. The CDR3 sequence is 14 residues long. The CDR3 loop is CASSLDGKNTEAFF. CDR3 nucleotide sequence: TGCGCCAGCAGCTTGGACGGAAAGAACACTGAAGCTTTCTTT. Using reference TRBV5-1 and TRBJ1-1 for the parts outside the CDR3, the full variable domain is KAGVTQTPRYLIKTRGQQVTLSCSPISGHRSVSWYQQTPGQGLQFLFEYFSETQRNKGNFPGRFSGRQFSNSRSEMNVSTLELGDSALYLCASSLDGKNTEAFFGQGTRLTVV.

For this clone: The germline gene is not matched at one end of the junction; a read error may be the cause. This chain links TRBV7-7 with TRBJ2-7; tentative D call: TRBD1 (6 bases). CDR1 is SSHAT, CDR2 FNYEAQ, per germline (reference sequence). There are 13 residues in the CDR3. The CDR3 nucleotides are TGTGCTAGCAGCACTACAGGGTCCGGCGAGCAGTACTTC. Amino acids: CASSTTGSGEQYF.

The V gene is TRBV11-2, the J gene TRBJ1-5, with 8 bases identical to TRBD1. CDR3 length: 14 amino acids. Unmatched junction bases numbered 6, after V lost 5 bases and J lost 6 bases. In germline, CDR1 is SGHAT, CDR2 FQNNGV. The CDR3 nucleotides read TGTGCCAGCAGCAAGACAGGGGTGGGTCAGCCCCAGCATTTT. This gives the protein CASSKTGVGQPQHF. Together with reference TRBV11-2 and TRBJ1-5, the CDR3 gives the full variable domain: EAGVAQSPRYKIIEKRQSVAFWCNPISGHATLYWYQQILGQGPKLLIQFQNNGVVDDSQLPKDRFSAERLKGVDSTLKIQPAKLEDSAVYLCASSKTGVGQPQHFGDGTRLSIL.

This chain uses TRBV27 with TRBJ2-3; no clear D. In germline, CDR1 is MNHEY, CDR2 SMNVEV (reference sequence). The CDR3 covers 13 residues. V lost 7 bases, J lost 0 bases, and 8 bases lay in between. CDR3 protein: CASKLASTDTQYF. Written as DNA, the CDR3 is TGTGCCAGCAAACTGGCCAGCACAGATACGCAGTATTTT.

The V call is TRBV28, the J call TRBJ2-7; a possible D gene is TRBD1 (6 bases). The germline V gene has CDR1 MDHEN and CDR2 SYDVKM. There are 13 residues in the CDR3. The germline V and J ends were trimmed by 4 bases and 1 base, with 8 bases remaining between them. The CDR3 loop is CASSSDRSYEQYF. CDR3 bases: TGTGCCAGCAGTTCGGACAGATCCTACGAGCAGTACTTC.

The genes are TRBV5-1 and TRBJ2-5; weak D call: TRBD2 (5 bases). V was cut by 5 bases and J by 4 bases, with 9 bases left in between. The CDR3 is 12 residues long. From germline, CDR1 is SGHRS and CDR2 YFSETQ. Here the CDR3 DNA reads TGCGCCAGCAGGGTCGAGGGAGAGACCCAGTACTTC. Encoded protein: CASRVEGETQYF.